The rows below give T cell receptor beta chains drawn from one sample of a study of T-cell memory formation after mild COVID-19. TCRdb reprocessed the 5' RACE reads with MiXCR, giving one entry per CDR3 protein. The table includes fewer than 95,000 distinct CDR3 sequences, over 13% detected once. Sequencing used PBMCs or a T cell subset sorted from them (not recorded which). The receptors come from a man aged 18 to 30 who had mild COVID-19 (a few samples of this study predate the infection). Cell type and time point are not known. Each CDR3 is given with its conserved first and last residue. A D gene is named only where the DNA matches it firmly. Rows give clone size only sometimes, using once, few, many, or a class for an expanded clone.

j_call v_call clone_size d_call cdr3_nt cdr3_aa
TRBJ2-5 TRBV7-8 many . TGTGCCAGCAGCTTAGAATCCGGGACGCAAGGGAGGGAGACCCAGTACTTC CASSLESGTQGRETQYF
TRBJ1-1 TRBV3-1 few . TGTGCCAGCAGTCTAGGGGACCGTACGAACACTGAAGCTTTCTTT CASSLGDRTNTEAFF
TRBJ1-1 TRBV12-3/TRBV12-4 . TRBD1 TGTGCCAGCAGTTTACTCGAGACAGGGGGGAGGGACACTGAAGCTTTCTTT CASSLLETGGRDTEAFF
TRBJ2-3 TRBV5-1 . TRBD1 TGCGCCAGCACCCACCCGGGGACAGGGCACACAGATACGCAGTATTTT CASTHPGTGHTDTQYF
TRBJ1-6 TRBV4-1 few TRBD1 TGCGCCAGCAGCCAAGGCTTGGACAGGGCGAATAATTCACCCCTCCACTTT CASSQGLDRANNSPLHF
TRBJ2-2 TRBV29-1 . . TGCAGCGTAGGGACGTTGAACACCGGGGAGCTGTTTTTT CSVGTLNTGELFF
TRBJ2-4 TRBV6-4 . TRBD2 TGTGCCAGCAGTGACCAAGCGGGGGGGGGAAACATTCAGTACTTC CASSDQAGGGNIQYF
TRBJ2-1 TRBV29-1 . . TGCAGCGTTTCGTCGGCTGCTTCCTACAATGAGCAGTTCTTC CSVSSAASYNEQFF
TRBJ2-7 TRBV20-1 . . TGCAGTGTTAGGCGCGGAACCTACGAGCAGTACTTC CSVRRGTYEQYF
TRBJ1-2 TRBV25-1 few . TGTGCCAGCAGTGACACTCACACGGGAGGCTACACCTTC CASSDTHTGGYTF
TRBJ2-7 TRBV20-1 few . TGCAGTGCTAGCCCCCTGAGGCTCGGCTACGAGCAGTACTTC CSASPLRLGYEQYF
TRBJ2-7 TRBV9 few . TGTGCCAGCACCATCGGTGCCACCCCCCATTACGAGCAGTACTTC CASTIGATPHYEQYF
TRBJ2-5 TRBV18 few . TGTGCCAGCGCCCCGACAAATAACCAAGAGACCCAGTACTTC CASAPTNNQETQYF
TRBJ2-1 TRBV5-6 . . TGTGCCAGCAGCTCCGACGGTAGCTACAATGAGCAGTTCTTC CASSSDGSYNEQFF
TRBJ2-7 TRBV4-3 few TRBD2 TGCGCCAGCAGCCACGGACTAGCGGGGGCCTACGAGCAGTACTTC CASSHGLAGAYEQYF
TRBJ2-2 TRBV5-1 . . TGCGCCAGCAGCCCCAGGGGTCGGGAGCTGTTTTTT CASSPRGRELFF